This passage covers 19 T cell receptor beta chains from one sample sequenced in a study of blood T cells in healthy people across ages. It was with a sample-barcoded 5' primer and a J-beta primer mix that a second PCR of roughly 6 to 11 cycles was run. TCRdb passed the 5' RACE reads through MiXCR, listing each CDR3 protein once. The table lists over a million distinct CDR3 sequences, 40% to 45% of them singletons, with about 19% in the top ten. The specimen sequenced was blood. These receptors were taken from a woman aged 55-70 years in good health.

The chain is built from TRBV5-1 and TRBJ2-7; no definite D call. V was clipped by 0 bases and J by 4 bases, with 11 bases between them. The germline V gene has CDR1 SGHRS and CDR2 YFSETQ. This CDR3 has 14 residues. The CDR3 sequence is CASSLGPTAYEQYF. The CDR3 nucleotides read TGCGCCAGCAGCTTGGGACCAACAGCATACGAGCAGTACTTC.

V and J are TRBV24-1 and TRBJ2-3, with 12 bases identical to TRBD2. This CDR3 is 14 amino acids long. Germline V gene data show CDR1 as KGHDR and CDR2 as SFDVKD. Trimming cost V 8 bases and J 5 bases; bases outside gene matches: 4. The CDR3 DNA reads as TGTGCCACCACGCCTAGCGGGAGGGGAGATACGCAGTATTTT. Its protein is CATTPSGRGDTQYF.

Concerning this clonotype: The junction differs from germline at one of its ends, possibly a read error. V and J are TRBV7-2 and TRBJ2-3; 8 nucleotides line up with TRBD2. Germline V gives CDR1 SGHTA, CDR2 FQGNSA. The CDR3 length is 15 residues. The CDR3 DNA reads TGTGCCAGCACCCGTAGCGGGACGGGTACAGGTACGCAGTATTTT. Its translation: CASTRSGTGTGTQYF.

This chain connects TRBV9 to TRBJ2-1; a possible D gene is TRBD1 (6 bases). V shed 4 bases and J shed 3 bases, with 11 bases lying between them. The germline gives CDR1 SGDLS, CDR2 YYNGEE. The CDR3 has 14 amino acids. Here the CDR3 reads CASSPRQDYNEQFF. The CDR3 DNA is TGTGCCAGCAGCCCCAGACAGGACTACAATGAGCAGTTCTTC. The full variable domain, in which reference TRBV9 and TRBJ2-1 provide the parts outside the CDR3, is DSGVTQTPKHLITATGQRVTLRCSPRSGDLSVYWYQQSLDQGLQFLIQYYNGEERAKGNILERFSAQQFPDLHSELNLSSLELGDSALYFCASSPRQDYNEQFFGPGTRLTVL.

The V call is TRBV27, the J call TRBJ2-4; 11 bases map to TRBD2. The J call may be in error: the DNA end matches TRBJ2-7 better. Germline V gives CDR1 MNHEY, CDR2 SMNVEV (reference sequence). The CDR3 has 15 amino acids. CDR3 region: CASSPGILAGGEQYF. The CDR3 nucleotides read TGTGCCAGCAGTCCGGGTATCCTAGCGGGAGGCGAGCAGTACTTC.

The gene calls are TRBV29-1 and TRBJ1-2, with TRBD1 as a possible D gene (5 bases). V shed 6 bases and J shed 2 bases, with 16 bases lying between them. CDR1 is SQVTM and CDR2 is ANQGSEA in the germline V gene. The CDR3 sequence is 14 residues long. The CDR3 sequence: CSVAQQGGNYGYTF. The CDR3 DNA is TGCAGCGTCGCACAGCAGGGCGGAAACTATGGCTACACCTTC. The variable domain in full, completed from reference TRBV29-1 and TRBJ1-2, reads SAVISQKPSRDICQRGTSLTIQCQVDSQVTMMFWYRQQPGQSLTLIATANQGSEATYESGFVIDKFPISRPNLTFSTLTVSNMSPEDSSIYLCSVAQQGGNYGYTFGSGTRLTVV.

The chain carries TRBV3-1 and TRBJ1-2, with D hard to call. CDR3 length: 15 amino acids. Germline values: CDR1 LGHDT, CDR2 YNNKEL (reference sequence). Deletions cut 0 bases from V and 6 bases from J, with 14 bases between. CDR3 coding DNA: TGTGCCAGCAGCCAAGATTTCGTCGCCGACAATGGCTACACCTTC. Its translation: CASSQDFVADNGYTF.

The rearrangement links TRBV5-5 to TRBJ2-7; D not resolved. V was clipped by 3 bases and J by 2 bases, with 15 bases between them. The CDR3 loop spans 15 amino acids. Germline CDR1 and CDR2: SGHKS and YYEKEE (reference sequence). CDR3: CASSSRPGPTYEQYF. The CDR3 DNA follows: TGTGCCAGCAGCTCTCGACCGGGCCCAACCTACGAGCAGTACTTC.

V gene TRBV3-1 combines with J gene TRBJ2-5, with 9 positions matching TRBD2. Germline V gene lookup returns CDR1 LGHDT and CDR2 YNNKEL (reference sequence). The CDR3 length is 14 residues. J was trimmed by 11 bases and V by 4 bases; bases with no gene match: 11. In DNA form, the CDR3 reads TGTGCCAGCAGCCTAGCGGGAGCTAACGGGGAGCAGTACTTC. The encoded protein is CASSLAGANGEQYF.

There are a few counts of this clonotype. The J gene is TRBJ2-7, the V gene TRBV15; D might be TRBD2 (6 bases). Trimming left V 0 bases short and J 0 bases short, with 9 bases between. The CDR3 has 15 amino acids. CDR1 is LNHNV, CDR2 YYDKDF, per germline (reference sequence). The CDR3 DNA follows: TGTGCCACCAGCAGAGAAGCGGGCAGCTCCTACGAGCAGTACTTC. Translating gives CATSREAGSSYEQYF.

The CDR3 reads CSVEGTNPGANVLTF. In nucleotides, the CDR3 is TGCAGCGTTGAAGGGACAAACCCTGGGGCCAACGTCCTGACTTTC. The gene calls are TRBV29-1 and TRBJ2-6; tentative D call: TRBD1 (5 bases). Germline V gene sequence: CDR1 SQVTM, CDR2 ANQGSEA. The CDR3 is 15 amino acids. The V gene lost 1 base and the J gene lost 2 bases, with 9 bases spanning the gap. The complete variable domain, with remaining parts taken from reference TRBV29-1 and TRBJ2-6, reads SAVISQKPSRDICQRGTSLTIQCQVDSQVTMMFWYRQQPGQSLTLIATANQGSEATYESGFVIDKFPISRPNLTFSTLTVSNMSPEDSSIYLCSVEGTNPGANVLTFGAGSRLTVL.

The rearrangement joins TRBV27 to TRBJ2-1; 8 bases fit TRBD2. V trimming: 5 bases; J trimming: 7 bases; junction bases outside the gene matches: 13. There are 16 residues in the CDR3. Germline V gene data show CDR1 as MNHEY and CDR2 as SMNVEV (reference sequence). The CDR3 spells CASSRATSGSINEQFF. As DNA, the CDR3 is TGTGCCAGCAGTAGGGCTACCAGCGGGAGTATAAATGAGCAGTTCTTC.

This chain links TRBV7-2 with TRBJ2-3; TRBD2 might be the D (6 bases). Germline CDR1 is SGHTA and CDR2 is FQGNSA. V was pared by 0 bases and J by 13 bases, with 11 bases between. CDR3 length equals 12 residues. The CDR3 coding sequence is TGTGCCAGCAGCTTAGCGACGGGAGCTGAGTATTTT. This encodes CASSLATGAEYF. Full variable domain (remainder filled in from reference TRBV7-2 and TRBJ2-3): GAGVSQSPSNKVTEKGKDVELRCDPISGHTALYWYRQSLGQGLEFLIYFQGNSAPDKSGLPSDRFSAERTGGSVSTLTIQRTQQEDSAVYLCASSLATGAEYFGPGTRLTVL.

This clonotype was detected many times. An end of the junction differs from the germline gene, which may be a read error. V is TRBV5-1 and J is TRBJ2-1; 8 nucleotides align to TRBD2. CDR3 length equals 16 residues. The germline CDR1 and CDR2 sequences are SGHRS and YFSETQ. CDR3 loop: CASSLGLAGPYNEQFF. The CDR3 DNA follows: TGTGCCAGCAGTTTAGGTCTAGCGGGTCCCTACAATGAGCAGTTCTTC.

The chain joins TRBV20-1 to TRBJ2-3; 11 nucleotides line up with TRBD2. Germline trimming cut 5 bases from V and 6 bases from J; bases unmatched to any gene: 10. This CDR3 contains 15 residues. Per the germline V gene, CDR1 is DFQATT and CDR2 is SNEGSKA (reference sequence). The CDR3 loop is CSAGASGRPLDTQYF. CDR3 nucleotides: TGCAGTGCTGGGGCTAGCGGGAGGCCTCTTGATACGCAGTATTTT.

In regard to this clonotype: An end of the junction does not agree with germline; a read error may underlie this. V is TRBV11-2 and J is TRBJ2-1; 11 bases agree with TRBD2. The germline V gene has CDR1 SGHAT and CDR2 FQNNGV. The CDR3 runs 15 residues. The CDR3 bases are TGTACCAGCAGCCCACTAGCGGGAGCCTACAATGAGCAGTTCTTC. It specifies CTSSPLAGAYNEQFF.

This clonotype was detected a few times. The chain joins TRBV5-1 to TRBJ2-1, with 8 bases fitting TRBD2. Trimming removed 0 bases from V and 7 bases from J; junction bases left unmatched: 9. Germline V gives CDR1 SGHRS, CDR2 YFSETQ. The CDR3 runs 16 residues. The CDR3 sequence is CASSLADTSGGNEQFF. The CDR3 DNA sequence: TGCGCCAGCAGCTTGGCCGATACTAGCGGTGGGAATGAGCAGTTCTTC. Combining the CDR3 with reference TRBV5-1 and TRBJ2-1 gives the whole variable domain KAGVTQTPRYLIKTRGQQVTLSCSPISGHRSVSWYQQTPGQGLQFLFEYFSETQRNKGNFPGRFSGRQFSNSRSEMNVSTLELGDSALYLCASSLADTSGGNEQFFGPGTRLTVL.

This clonotype was detected once. The CDR3 loop reads CASSLRGSGEYNEQFF. As DNA, the CDR3 is TGTGCCAGCAGCTTAAGGGGTAGCGGGGAATACAATGAGCAGTTCTTC. The chain uses TRBV7-3 and TRBJ2-1; 8 bases agree with TRBD2. Germline values: CDR1 SGHTA, CDR2 FQGTGA. The CDR3 loop spans 16 amino acids. V dropped 1 base and J dropped 4; count of bases not matched to a gene: 6.

Concerning this clonotype itself: One base away lies a much larger clone, so this may be a sequencing read error. The chain combines TRBV11-1 with TRBJ2-7, with 9 bases matching TRBD1. The CDR3 totals 18 residues. Per germline, CDR1 SGHAT and CDR2 FQDESV (reference sequence). CDR3 nucleotides: TGTGTCAGCAGCACGCCGAAAGGGGACAGGGCCTTATCCTACGAGCAGTACTTC. This gives the protein CVSSTPKGDRALSYEQYF. Complete variable domain (other parts from reference TRBV11-1 and TRBJ2-7): EAEVAQSPRYKITEKSQAVAFWCDPISGHATLYWYRQILGQGPELLVQFQDESVVDDSQLPKDRFSAERLKGVDSTLKIQPAELGDSAMYLCVSSTPKGDRALSYEQYFGPGTRLTVT.